Described below is a single T cell receptor (beta chain) sequence and its context. Its antigen is unknown. The repertoire was sequenced with immunoSEQ multiplex PCR; TCRdb's copy has only in-frame clones and lacks some. The profile shows some 100,000 clones, roughly 96% of them singletons. This entry belongs to a study of siplizumab effects on memory and regulatory T cells. Germline CDR1 MNHNS, CDR2 SASEGT. J was trimmed by 4 bases and V by 11 bases; bases with no gene match: 13. The CDR3 sequence is 15 residues long. Study results and caveats: Researchers did not confirm the suppressive function of proliferating Tregs from siplizumab cultures. Phenotypic classification as naive or memory proved unattainable for roughly 75-97% of proliferating CD4+ or CD8+ clones. Siplizumab significantly reduced alloreactive sequences traceable to unstimulated CD4+ memory cells.

Among a few donor pairs, the unstimulated naive, memory, effector memory and TEMRA subsets underwent sequencing. The sequencing sample was made of naive CD4+ T cells sorted from blood. The chain carries TRBV6-1 and TRBJ2-5, with 10 positions matching TRBD1. The clonotype was recovered from a human donor in good health. In DNA, the CDR3 is TGTGCCGGAGGAGGGGCGCGGACAGGGGGAGAGACCCAGTACTTC. This codes for CAGGGARTGGETQYF.